The 7 T cell receptor beta chains below come from one sample, sequenced in a study of T cell repertoires in cytomegalovirus infection. One entry per CDR3 protein results from TCRdb running MiXCR on the reads. Of about 210,000 distinct CDR3 sequences in the sample, 6.5% are singletons; the top ten hold about 6.3%. Sequences were obtained from PBMCs. The source is a human donor in good health (CMV status not recorded). Some clones in this sample may be carry-over from other donors' samples.

V and J are TRBV24-1 and TRBJ2-1, with 14 bases identical to TRBD2. The ends lost 10 bases at V and 7 bases at J; junction bases unmatched: 5. The CDR3 is 14 residues long. Per the germline V gene, CDR1 is KGHDR and CDR2 is SFDVKD. The CDR3 spells CATGLAGDLNEQFF. The DNA of the CDR3 is TGTGCCACGGGACTAGCGGGGGATCTGAATGAGCAGTTCTTC.

The V call is TRBV6-4, the J call TRBJ1-2, with D unresolved. This CDR3 comprises 14 residues. Trimming pared 2 bases from V and 4 bases from J, leaving 11 bases between. The V gene's germline CDR1 is MRHNA and CDR2 SNTAGT. This CDR3 is CASSDRVGGYGYTF. CDR3 sequence (DNA): TGTGCCAGCAGTGACAGGGTCGGCGGCTATGGCTACACCTTC.

In its sample, this clonotype was seen many times. The V and J genes are TRBV20-1 and TRBJ1-1; D is unresolved. The CDR3 has 13 amino acids. The germline V and J ends were trimmed by 1 base and 3 bases, with 9 bases remaining between them. Germline V CDR1 and CDR2: DFQATT, SNEGSKA (reference sequence). The CDR3 region is CSARVLRDTEAFF. CDR3 nucleotide sequence: TGCAGTGCTAGAGTCTTGCGAGACACTGAAGCTTTCTTT.

The chain combines TRBV2 with TRBJ2-2; TRBD1 matches 11 bases. CDR1 is SNHLY and CDR2 is FYNNEI in the germline V gene. Germline trimming cut 9 bases from V and 6 bases from J; bases unmatched to any gene: 6. The CDR3 loop spans 14 amino acids. The CDR3 region has the DNA TGTGCCAGTTCCGGGACAGGGGGATCCGGGGAGCTGTTTTTT. Encoded protein: CASSGTGGSGELFF.

This rearrangement joins TRBV6-5 to TRBJ1-1, with a tentative D call TRBD1 (6 bases). The CDR3 contains 11 residues. CDR1 and CDR2 from the germline V gene are MNHEY and SVGAGI. V lost 6 bases and J 8 bases, leaving 10 bases between the germline ends. CDR3 in amino acids: CASRARGEAFF. The CDR3 DNA reads TGTGCCAGCAGGGCCAGGGGCGAAGCTTTCTTT.

The sample holds many counts of this clonotype. This rearrangement joins TRBV29-1 to TRBJ2-4; tentative D call: TRBD2 (6 bases). The ends were cut back, 6 bases at V and 0 bases at J, with 12 bases in the middle. The V gene's germline CDR1 is SQVTM and CDR2 ANQGSEA. The CDR3 is 14 residues long. CDR3 sequence reads: CSVLGDLAKNIQYF. DNA for the CDR3: TGCAGCGTGTTGGGGGACTTAGCCAAAAACATTCAGTACTTC.

This clonotype was observed at least ten times. The rearrangement uses TRBV7-2 and TRBJ1-4, with D unclear. The germline V gene encodes CDR1 SGHTA and CDR2 FQGNSA. Trimming removed 1 base from V and 7 bases from J, with 10 bases in between. The CDR3 loop spans 14 amino acids. CDR3 in DNA: TGTGCCAGCAGCTTAGAGTGGGGTGGTGAAAAACTGTTTTTT. Residues: CASSLEWGGEKLFF.